The text below deals with one T cell receptor (beta chain). The sample is drawn from a study of blood T cell repertoires in COVID-19. Trimming removed 5 bases from V and 7 bases from J; junction bases left unmatched: 6. Germline CDR1 SNHLY, CDR2 FYNNEI. The CDR3 contains 13 residues. The protocol was immunoSEQ multiplex PCR, while the TCRdb copy is restricted to in-frame clones and leaves out a portion. The top ten hold 1.6% of the sample, which has hundreds of thousands of clones, about 88% seen once. This rearrangement joins TRBV2 to TRBJ1-1; 8 bases align to TRBD1. The sequencing input was PBMCs or T cells enriched from blood (not recorded which). This TCR derives from a woman between 50 and 59 years old who had recovered from COVID-19. This CDR3 is CASSRDRRGEAFF. CDR3 sequence (DNA): TGTGCCAGCAGTAGGGACAGGAGGGGTGAAGCTTTCTTT.